One and the same sample provided the 4 T cell receptor beta chains below, sequenced in a study of blood T cell repertoires in COVID-19. Method: immunoSEQ multiplex PCR; TCRdb's copy keeps in-frame clones and lacks some. The sample has under 200,000 clones, roughly 80% seen once. The sequenced sample was PBMCs or T cells enriched from blood (not recorded which). All receptors come from a man over 45 who had recovered from COVID-19.

The chain employs TRBV27 and TRBJ1-1; 7 bases fit TRBD1. Germline V gives CDR1 MNHEY, CDR2 SMNVEV (reference sequence). J was trimmed by 0 bases and V by 1 base; bases with no gene match: 11. The CDR3 has 18 amino acids. The CDR3 region has the DNA TGTGCCAGCAGTTTATACGGGCCAGGGGGGTTCATGAACACTGAAGCTTTCTTT. Protein sequence: CASSLYGPGGFMNTEAFF.

V and J are TRBV7-6 and TRBJ2-1; TRBD2 aligns across 9 bases. The CDR3 spans 15 residues. J was trimmed by 4 bases and V by 5 bases; bases with no gene match: 6. Germline CDR1 is SGHVS and CDR2 is FNYEAQ. CDR3 sequence: CASSQSGGPYNEQFF. The CDR3 coding sequence is TGTGCCAGCAGCCAAAGCGGGGGGCCTTACAATGAGCAGTTCTTC.

V is TRBV24-1 and J is TRBJ2-1, with 10 bases matching TRBD1. Germline V lookup: CDR1 KGHDR, CDR2 SFDVKD. V trimming: 10 bases; J trimming: 2 bases; junction bases outside the gene matches: 10. This CDR3 region has 16 residues. The CDR3 bases are TGTGCCACTTCACCGGGGGACAGGGGTACCTACAATGAGCAGTTCTTC. Residues: CATSPGDRGTYNEQFF.

The chain employs TRBV27 and TRBJ2-1; TRBD1 might be the D (6 bases). Trimming cost V 7 bases and J 5 bases, with 18 bases left between them. The V gene's germline CDR1 is MNHEY and CDR2 SMNVEV (reference sequence). This CDR3 has 15 residues. DNA for the CDR3: TGTGCCAGCACCTGGACAGTTAATGGGGACAATGAGCAGTTCTTC. Translation gives CASTWTVNGDNEQFF.